One sample yielded the 31 T cell receptor beta chains listed below, sequenced in a study of cytomegalovirus exposure and HLA in healthy donors. 60 Vbeta and 13 Jbeta primers were used in PCR. Sequenced by immunoSEQ multiplex PCR; TCRdb stores in-frame clones only, minus some. The profile shows around 94,000 clones, about 62% of them singletons. Material for sequencing was PBMCs. Receptors originate from a man between 25 and 39 years old in good health and CMV-seronegative.

The chain recombines TRBV15 with TRBJ1-1, with D tentatively TRBD1 (5 bases). The CDR3 totals 18 residues. Germline values: CDR1 LNHNV, CDR2 YYDKDF (reference sequence). Trimming removed 0 bases from V and 5 bases from J, with 22 bases in between. CDR3 bases: TGTGCCACCAGCAGAGATGTCCCCTTGGGGGGGTTTGGGACTGAAGCTTTCTTT. Its protein product is CATSRDVPLGGFGTEAFF.

The chain links TRBV13 to TRBJ2-7; D gene uncertain. Germline loops: CDR1 PRHDT, CDR2 FYEKMQ (reference sequence). The CDR3 has 13 amino acids. Trimming cost V 5 bases and J 5 bases, with 13 bases left between them. The CDR3 here is CASSENSYHEQYF. CDR3 DNA: TGTGCCAGCAGCGAGAACAGTTACCACGAGCAGTACTTC.

The V gene is TRBV7-9, the J gene TRBJ2-1; TRBD1 aligns across 9 bases. CDR1 is SEHNR, CDR2 FQNEAQ, per germline (reference sequence). The trim removed 2 bases at V and 5 bases at J, leaving 4 bases unmatched. The CDR3 is 15 residues long. The CDR3 bases are TGTGCCAGCAGCTTATCGGGACAGGGCCACAATGAGCAGTTCTTC. Protein: CASSLSGQGHNEQFF.

With respect to this clone: Other DNA variants within this sample encode the same CDR3. This chain uses TRBV18 with TRBJ2-1; 11 bases fit TRBD1. The ends lost 2 bases at V and 4 bases at J; junction bases unmatched: 1. The CDR3 has 15 residues. Germline V gene data show CDR1 as KGHSH and CDR2 as LQKENI. DNA of the CDR3: TGTGCCAGCTCACCAGGGACAGGGGGGTACAATGAGCAGTTCTTC. Encoded protein: CASSPGTGGYNEQFF.

The chain is built from TRBV27 and TRBJ1-2; possibly TRBD1 for D (6 bases). In germline, CDR1 is MNHEY, CDR2 SMNVEV (reference sequence). This CDR3 region has 13 residues. Trimming stripped 5 bases from V and 5 bases from J, with 12 bases between. CDR3 amino acids: CASSTGNGYGYTF. The CDR3 DNA reads TGTGCCAGCAGTACAGGGAATGGTTATGGCTACACCTTC.

This rearrangement joins TRBV30 to TRBJ2-5; perhaps TRBD1 as D (5 bases). CDR3 size: 14 residues. V was trimmed by 4 bases and J by 9 bases, leaving 21 bases between them. The germline V gene encodes CDR1 GTSNPN and CDR2 SVGIG (reference sequence). CDR3 sequence (DNA): TGTGCCTGGACCACCGGTAGTGGGTCAGGGCCCCAGTACTTC. It yields the protein CAWTTGSGSGPQYF. Looking up the rest from reference TRBV30 and TRBJ2-5 gives the full variable domain: SQTIHQWPATLVQPVGSPLSLECTVEGTSNPNLYWYRQAAGRGLQLLFYSVGIGQISSEVPQNLSASRPQDRQFILSSKKLLLSDSGFYLCAWTTGSGSGPQYFGPGTRLLVL.

The gene calls are TRBV4-2 and TRBJ2-5, with D possibly TRBD2 on 6 matching bases. This CDR3 comprises 18 residues. Germline CDR1 reads LGHNA; CDR2 reads YNFKEQ. The germline V and J ends were trimmed by 3 bases and 3 bases, with 23 bases remaining between them. CDR3 loop: CASSQTPSDSGEKETQYF. As DNA, the CDR3 is TGTGCCAGCAGCCAGACTCCTAGTGATTCGGGAGAGAAAGAGACCCAGTACTTC.

This clone was counted a few times. This chain uses TRBV27 with TRBJ2-1; a weak D match, TRBD2 (7 bases). CDR1 is MNHEY and CDR2 is SMNVEV in the germline V gene (reference sequence). The CDR3 totals 14 residues. Trimming removed 8 bases at V and 8 bases at J, with 19 bases between. CDR3 coding DNA: TGTGCCAGCGGCCTGGGGGGGCTCTGGGATGAGCAGTTCTTC. Its protein is CASGLGGLWDEQFF.

The J gene is TRBJ2-6, the V gene TRBV19; 14 bases map to TRBD2. V gave up 3 bases and J gave up 2 bases; unmatched junction bases: 9. Germline CDR1 is LNHDA and CDR2 is SQIVND (reference sequence). This CDR3 has 20 residues. For the CDR3, the DNA is TGTGCCAGTAGTATGGGACTAGCGGGGGACCCTTCGCCTGGGGCCAACGTCCTGACTTTC. This encodes CASSMGLAGDPSPGANVLTF.

The chain combines TRBV6-6 with TRBJ1-6, with D possibly TRBD1 on 6 matching bases. The CDR3 loop spans 16 amino acids. V shed 5 bases and J shed 0 bases, with 11 bases lying between them. Germline V gene lookup returns CDR1 MNHNY and CDR2 SVGAGI (reference sequence). CDR3 DNA sequence: TGTGCCAGCAGTGGCGGACAGATCTCCTATAATTCACCCCTCCACTTT. Its protein is CASSGGQISYNSPLHF.

The chain uses TRBV5-1 and TRBJ2-7; a possible D gene is TRBD1 (6 bases). The CDR3 runs 11 residues. Trimming left V 7 bases short and J 7 bases short, with 12 bases between. In germline, CDR1 is SGHRS, CDR2 YFSETQ. The CDR3 here is CASANRDEQYF. CDR3 sequence (DNA): TGCGCCAGCGCGAACAGGGATGAGCAGTACTTC.

The chain carries TRBV14 and TRBJ2-7; the D gene is possibly TRBD1 (6 bases). The CDR3 spans 19 residues. V was pared by 1 base and J by 4 bases, with 26 bases between. Per germline, CDR1 SGHDN and CDR2 FVKESK. The CDR3 sequence: CASSQGSGETITGRYEQYF. The CDR3 DNA reads as TGTGCCAGCAGCCAAGGGTCAGGGGAGACTATCACCGGCAGATACGAGCAGTACTTC.

In its sample, this clone was seen a few times. The chain recombines TRBV29-1 with TRBJ1-1, with 8 bases matching TRBD1. The CDR3 sequence is 13 residues long. Trimming at V came to 6 bases and at J to 3 bases, leaving 6 bases not matched to a gene. CDR1 is SQVTM and CDR2 is ANQGSEA in the germline V gene. CDR3 protein: CSVAQGAYTEAFF. In nucleotides, the CDR3 is TGCAGCGTCGCCCAGGGGGCTTACACTGAAGCTTTCTTT.

This clone came up a few times. The V and J genes are TRBV11-2 and TRBJ2-7, with D possibly matching TRBD1 (6 bases). Germline CDR1 SGHAT, CDR2 FQNNGV. This CDR3 contains 17 residues. V was cut by 5 bases and J by 2 bases, with 22 bases left in between. The CDR3 DNA sequence: TGTGCCAGCAGCCCCAGCTTCCTAAGGGACAAAGCCTACGAGCAGTACTTC. It translates to CASSPSFLRDKAYEQYF.

This clone was seen a few times. J is TRBJ1-4 and V is TRBV10-3; the match to TRBD1 covers 8 bases. The germline V gene has CDR1 ENHRY and CDR2 SYGVKD. The length of the CDR3 is 13 residues. V lost 8 bases, J lost 8 bases, and 7 bases stayed unmatched. CDR3 residues: CAIQGAEREKLFF. The CDR3 coding sequence is TGTGCCATCCAGGGGGCAGAACGGGAAAAACTGTTTTTT.

The chain has TRBV18 and TRBJ1-2; perhaps TRBD1 as D (5 bases). The CDR3 totals 18 residues. V shed 1 base and J shed 0 bases, with 18 bases lying between them. The V gene's germline CDR1 is KGHSH and CDR2 LQKENI. Here the CDR3 reads CASSPLRPGGEPNYGYTF. DNA for the CDR3: TGTGCCAGCTCACCACTCCGGCCGGGAGGGGAACCTAACTATGGCTACACCTTC.

J is TRBJ1-1 and V is TRBV15; TRBD1 matches 8 bases. V shed 4 bases and J 4 bases; nucleotides not matched to a gene: 8. Germline CDR1 reads LNHNV; CDR2 reads YYDKDF (reference sequence). CDR3 length equals 15 residues. For the CDR3, the DNA is TGTGCCACCAGCAAAGCCGGACAGGGACCCACTGAAGCTTTCTTT. Translated: CATSKAGQGPTEAFF.

The V call is TRBV2, the J call TRBJ1-4; a possible D gene is TRBD1 (6 bases). Trimming shortened V by 6 bases and J by 4 bases, and 12 bases separated the two germline ends. CDR3 length: 14 amino acids. Germline lookup yields CDR1 SNHLY and CDR2 FYNNEI. CDR3 loop: CASRADRNNEKLFF. In DNA, the CDR3 is TGTGCCAGCAGAGCCGACAGGAATAATGAAAAACTGTTTTTT.

The rearrangement links TRBV5-5 to TRBJ2-4; 11 nucleotides line up with TRBD2. Germline values: CDR1 SGHKS, CDR2 YYEKEE (reference sequence). The V and J ends lost 4 bases and 9 bases, in that order; junction bases with no gene match: 6. The CDR3 runs 14 residues. CDR3 amino acids: CASSAGTSGGIQYF. Here the CDR3 DNA reads TGTGCCAGCAGCGCAGGGACTAGCGGAGGCATTCAGTACTTC. The whole variable domain, remainder taken from reference TRBV5-5 and TRBJ2-4, is DAGVTQSPTHLIKTRGQQVTLRCSPISGHKSVSWYQQVLGQGPQFIFQYYEKEERGRGNFPDRFSARQFPNYSSELNVNALLLGDSALYLCASSAGTSGGIQYFGAGTRLSVL.

The rearrangement joins TRBV28 to TRBJ2-5, with 7 bases that match TRBD1. V gave up 8 bases and J gave up 2 bases; unmatched junction bases: 2. Germline values: CDR1 MDHEN, CDR2 SYDVKM. The CDR3 totals 12 residues. The CDR3 loop is CASEGQQETQYF. The CDR3 bases are TGTGCCAGCGAGGGACAGCAAGAGACCCAGTACTTC.

The chain employs TRBV5-1 and TRBJ2-7; a possible D gene is TRBD1 (5 bases). V lost 0 bases, J lost 4 bases, and 14 bases lay in between. This CDR3 comprises 15 residues. Per the germline V gene, CDR1 is SGHRS and CDR2 is YFSETQ. The CDR3 is CASSLEGQAFYEQYF. For the CDR3, the DNA is TGCGCCAGCAGCTTGGAGGGGCAGGCTTTTTACGAGCAGTACTTC. The whole variable domain, remainder taken from reference TRBV5-1 and TRBJ2-7, is KAGVTQTPRYLIKTRGQQVTLSCSPISGHRSVSWYQQTPGQGLQFLFEYFSETQRNKGNFPGRFSGRQFSNSRSEMNVSTLELGDSALYLCASSLEGQAFYEQYFGPGTRLTVT.

This rearrangement joins TRBV7-2 to TRBJ2-1, with 11 nucleotides matching TRBD2. Germline V gene lookup returns CDR1 SGHTA and CDR2 FQGNSA. V shed 0 bases and J 8 bases; nucleotides not matched to a gene: 9. There are 17 residues in the CDR3. The CDR3 is CASSLAIIAGGPDEQFF. CDR3 sequence (DNA): TGTGCCAGCAGCTTAGCGATAATAGCGGGGGGGCCGGATGAGCAGTTCTTC. Using reference TRBV7-2 and TRBJ2-1 for the parts outside the CDR3, the full variable domain is GAGVSQSPSNKVTEKGKDVELRCDPISGHTALYWYRQSLGQGLEFLIYFQGNSAPDKSGLPSDRFSAERTGGSVSTLTIQRTQQEDSAVYLCASSLAIIAGGPDEQFFGPGTRLTVL.

V and J are TRBV9 and TRBJ2-7; D gene ambiguous. Germline-derived CDR1 and CDR2 are SGDLS and YYNGEE. The V end was cut by 4 bases, the J end by 6 bases, with 17 bases between. The CDR3 is 14 amino acids. CDR3 in amino acids: CASSKEGSWSEQYF. DNA of the CDR3: TGTGCCAGCAGCAAAGAAGGTAGCTGGTCCGAGCAGTACTTC. Full variable domain (missing parts from reference TRBV9 and TRBJ2-7): DSGVTQTPKHLITATGQRVTLRCSPRSGDLSVYWYQQSLDQGLQFLIQYYNGEERAKGNILERFSAQQFPDLHSELNLSSLELGDSALYFCASSKEGSWSEQYFGPGTRLTVT.

J is TRBJ2-5 and V is TRBV7-6; D possibly corresponds to TRBD2 (5 bases). The assigned J gene may be wrong: the sequence end matches TRBJ2-7 better. CDR3 length: 17 residues. Germline values: CDR1 SGHVS, CDR2 FNYEAQ. The CDR3 nucleotides read TGTGCCAGCAGCTTAGTCGAGCGGTCAGCCTTCTCCTACGAGCAGTACTTC. This sequence encodes CASSLVERSAFSYEQYF.

The gene calls are TRBV25-1 and TRBJ2-7; TRBD2 matches 8 bases. V dropped 4 bases and J dropped 5; count of bases not matched to a gene: 7. CDR3 length: 14 residues. From germline, CDR1 is MGHDK and CDR2 SYGVNS. DNA for the CDR3: TGTGCCAGCAGTGGTAGGAGCGGGGGTGACGAGCAGTACTTC. Its protein product is CASSGRSGGDEQYF.

The chain has TRBV2 and TRBJ2-7; 8 positions match TRBD1. The CDR3 runs to 16 residues. V lost 1 base and J lost 3; bases outside the gene matches: 8. Per germline, CDR1 SNHLY and CDR2 FYNNEI. The CDR3 nucleotides read TGTGCCAGCAGTGAAGGTGGGGCAGGGGGCATCTACGAGCAGTACTTC. It yields the protein CASSEGGAGGIYEQYF.

About this clone itself: Relative to the germline gene, one junction end is altered; a read error may explain this. This rearrangement joins TRBV7-7 to TRBJ2-2, with 10 bases lining up with TRBD2. The V gene's germline CDR1 is SSHAT and CDR2 FNYEAQ (reference sequence). The CDR3 has 16 residues. The CDR3 coding sequence is TGTGCTAGCAGCTTAGCGCTAGCGGGGGTCACCGGGGAGCTGTTTTTT. This translates into CASSLALAGVTGELFF.

The gene calls are TRBV5-1 and TRBJ2-5; the D gene is possibly TRBD2 (6 bases). This CDR3 is built from 16 residues. V lost 1 base and J lost 5, with 18 bases in between. Germline CDR1 and CDR2: SGHRS and YFSETQ. The CDR3 sequence: CASSLRGTSVGETQYF. As DNA, the CDR3 is TGCGCCAGCAGCTTGCGAGGGACTTCAGTTGGGGAGACCCAGTACTTC.

This chain links TRBV18 with TRBJ1-5; 7 bases fit TRBD1. The CDR3 totals 17 residues. J gave up 0 bases and V 3 bases, and 8 bases lay outside the gene matches. Germline V gene data show CDR1 as KGHSH and CDR2 as LQKENI. The CDR3, as DNA: TGTGCCAGCTCACCGACACAGGGGCTTCCTAGCAATCAGCCCCAGCATTTT. Residues: CASSPTQGLPSNQPQHF.

CDR3 DNA: TGCGCCAGCAGCCCGTGGGGGGCAGATACGCAGTATTTT. Translating it yields CASSPWGADTQYF. The genes are TRBV5-1 and TRBJ2-3, with D tentatively TRBD2 (6 bases). V was shortened by 4 bases and J by 4 bases, with 10 bases between the two germline ends. Germline CDR1 reads SGHRS; CDR2 reads YFSETQ. There are 13 residues in the CDR3. Drawing the rest from reference TRBV5-1 and TRBJ2-3, the complete variable domain is KAGVTQTPRYLIKTRGQQVTLSCSPISGHRSVSWYQQTPGQGLQFLFEYFSETQRNKGNFPGRFSGRQFSNSRSEMNVSTLELGDSALYLCASSPWGADTQYFGPGTRLTVL.

The chain combines TRBV28 with TRBJ2-7, with 8 bases identical to TRBD1. V trimming: 2 bases; J trimming: 3 bases; junction bases outside the gene matches: 15. The germline V gene encodes CDR1 MDHEN and CDR2 SYDVKM. The CDR3 runs 18 residues. The CDR3 sequence is CASSLLETKTGVIYEQYF. CDR3 nucleotides: TGTGCCAGCAGTTTACTGGAAACAAAGACAGGGGTAATCTACGAGCAGTACTTC.